Below are 15 T cell receptor beta chains sequenced from a single sample in a study of blood T cell repertoires in COVID-19. This table comes from immunoSEQ multiplex PCR, and its TCRdb copy is limited to in-frame clones, with some not included. The sample lists about 39,000 clones, about nine tenths occurring once. The sequencing sample was made of peripheral blood. These receptors all stem from a man in his 60s with acute or convalescent COVID-19.

J is TRBJ2-3 and V is TRBV11-3; D uncertain. The CDR3 spans 16 residues. V shed 1 base and J shed 6 bases, with 17 bases lying between them. The germline V gene encodes CDR1 SGHNT and CDR2 YENEEA. The CDR3 nucleotides read TGTGCCAGCAGCTTAGGCGGCGCATCATATGGGGATACGCAGTATTTT. Residues: CASSLGGASYGDTQYF.

The gene calls are TRBV7-2 and TRBJ1-1, with TRBD1 identical over 9 bases. The CDR3 has 15 amino acids. Trimming removed 4 bases from V and 6 bases from J; junction bases left unmatched: 9. Germline-derived CDR1 and CDR2 are SGHTA and FQGNSA. The CDR3 sequence: CASSYRTGVVPEAFF. DNA of the CDR3: TGTGCCAGCAGCTACCGGACAGGGGTCGTTCCTGAAGCTTTCTTT.

The chain is built from TRBV4-1 and TRBJ1-1, with 8 bases fitting TRBD1. V gave up 6 bases and J gave up 6 bases; unmatched junction bases: 15. CDR1 MGHRA and CDR2 YSYEKL come from the germline V gene. The CDR3 has 16 residues. The CDR3 nucleotides are TGCGCCAGCAGTCCTTCCGGGACAGGCGGTTGGGCTGAAGCTTTCTTT. It specifies CASSPSGTGGWAEAFF.

J is TRBJ2-2 and V is TRBV9, with 7 nucleotides matching TRBD1. The length of the CDR3 is 17 residues. Unmatched junction bases numbered 17, after V lost 6 bases and J lost 6 bases. Looked up from germline, CDR1 is SGDLS and CDR2 is YYNGEE. CDR3 coding DNA: TGTGCCAGCAACCCCGGACAGGCCCTCTCGATTCCCGGGGAGCTGTTTTTT. Residues: CASNPGQALSIPGELFF.

This chain links TRBV11-3 with TRBJ2-7; no definite D call. This CDR3 has 13 amino acids. Germline V gene lookup returns CDR1 SGHNT and CDR2 YENEEA. Trimming cost V 5 bases and J 9 bases, with 17 bases left between them. CDR3 sequence (DNA): TGTGCCAGCAGCCAGTCCCCCCCGGAGAGGCAGTACGTC. Its protein product is CASSQSPPERQYV.

The chain links TRBV19 to TRBJ1-4; D gene uncertain. The CDR3 extends over 15 amino acids. V lost 5 bases to trimming and J lost 0 bases, with 10 bases between them. The germline gives CDR1 LNHDA, CDR2 SQIVND (reference sequence). CDR3: CASSSLLTTNEKLFF. The CDR3 nucleotides are TGTGCCAGTAGTTCCTTACTGACAACTAATGAAAAACTGTTTTTT. The variable domain in full, with the rest retrieved from reference TRBV19 and TRBJ1-4, is DGGITQSPKYLFRKEGQNVTLSCEQNLNHDAMYWYRQDPGQGLRLIYYSQIVNDFQKGDIAEGYSVSREKKESFPLTVTSAQKNPTAFYLCASSSLLTTNEKLFFGSGTQLSVL.

This sequence joins TRBV5-4 and TRBJ2-3, with TRBD2 matching over 8 bases. The V and J ends lost 2 bases and 4 bases, in that order; junction bases with no gene match: 6. The germline V gene has CDR1 SGHNT and CDR2 YYREEE (reference sequence). The CDR3 sequence is 15 residues long. As DNA, the CDR3 is TGTGCCAGCAGCTTACGGGAGGGTGGCGCAGATACGCAGTATTTT. Its translation: CASSLREGGADTQYF.

The chain uses TRBV11-2 and TRBJ2-1, with 9 bases that match TRBD2. V gave up 3 bases and J gave up 5 bases; unmatched junction bases: 8. The CDR3 consists of 16 residues. Germline loops: CDR1 SGHAT, CDR2 FQNNGV. DNA of the CDR3: TGTGCCAGCAGCTTCCCGAGGACTAGCGACAACAATGAGCAGTTCTTC. This gives the protein CASSFPRTSDNNEQFF.

To note about this clone: An end of the junction differs from the germline gene, which may be a read error. CDR3 amino acids: CASNPDRDHF. The CDR3 DNA follows: TGTGCCAGCAATCCGGACAGGGACCATTTT. The chain links TRBV12-3 or TRBV12-4 to TRBJ1-3, with 8 bases lining up with TRBD1. The CDR3 is made up of 10 amino acids.

CDR3 residues: CASREIAHGNEQFF. The CDR3 bases are TGTGCCAGCAGGGAGATCGCTCATGGAAATGAGCAGTTCTTC. The genes are TRBV2 and TRBJ2-1, with no clear D. Germline CDR1 and CDR2: SNHLY and FYNNEI. The V gene lost 6 bases and the J gene lost 7 bases, with 16 bases spanning the gap. The CDR3 totals 14 residues.

With respect to this clone: A read error may produce the germline difference seen at one junction end. V usage is TRBV25-1 and J usage is TRBJ2-2, with D possibly TRBD2 on 5 matching bases. This CDR3 is built from 13 residues. Germline assignment: CDR1 MGHDK and CDR2 SYGVNS. The CDR3 nucleotides are TGTGTCAGCAGTGGCGGGTTTGGCGGGGAGCTGTTTTTT. This codes for CVSSGGFGGELFF.

The gene calls are TRBV19 and TRBJ2-3, with 12 bases identical to TRBD2. CDR3 length: 17 residues. The germline gives CDR1 LNHDA, CDR2 SQIVND (reference sequence). V dropped 4 bases and J dropped 6; count of bases not matched to a gene: 11. The CDR3 reads CASSKRRLAGVSDTQYF. DNA for the CDR3: TGTGCCAGTAGTAAGAGGAGACTAGCGGGAGTATCTGATACGCAGTATTTT.

The V and J genes are TRBV25-1 and TRBJ2-3; D uncertain. The CDR3 extends over 14 amino acids. The germline CDR1 and CDR2 sequences are MGHDK and SYGVNS. V lost 3 bases and J lost 0, with 7 bases in between. The CDR3 DNA sequence: TGTGCCAGCAGTGACCCTGTCAGCACAGATACGCAGTATTTT. This gives the protein CASSDPVSTDTQYF.

This chain uses TRBV6-1 with TRBJ1-4; D is unclear. The CDR3 extends over 15 amino acids. The germline gives CDR1 MNHNS, CDR2 SASEGT. The V end was cut by 3 bases, the J end by 0 bases, with 8 bases between. CDR3: CASSDLYSTNEKLFF. CDR3 DNA sequence: TGTGCCAGCAGTGATTTGTACTCAACTAATGAAAAACTGTTTTTT.

V is TRBV19 and J is TRBJ2-1, with 7 bases identical to TRBD2. CDR1 is LNHDA and CDR2 is SQIVND in the germline V gene (reference sequence). After removal of 8 bases from V and 7 bases from J, the junction contained 20 bases not matched to a gene. CDR3 length equals 17 residues. DNA for the CDR3: TGTGCCAGTCAAAGAGGGGTATCGGCGGGAGCTGAGAATGAGCAGTTCTTC. Its protein is CASQRGVSAGAENEQFF.